This T cell receptor beta chain emerged from a study of cytomegalovirus exposure and HLA in healthy donors. Study results and caveats: In a later analysis, V- and J-gene trimming of beta chains associated with a DCLRE1C missense variant, replicated independently.

PCR amplification relied on 60 Vbeta primers (plus 13 Jbeta primers). The repertoire was sequenced with immunoSEQ multiplex PCR; TCRdb's copy has only in-frame clones and lacks some. The sample has 150,000 to 200,000 clones, 86% seen once. V was clipped by 6 bases and J by 4 bases; unmatched bases: 5. Germline V CDR1 and CDR2: ENHRY, SYGVKD. The CDR3 loop spans 15 amino acids. Regarding this clone: Its antigen is as yet unknown.

This clonotype was sampled from a woman between 18 and 30 years old in good health and CMV-seronegative. V and J are TRBV10-3 and TRBJ1-5, with 11 bases that match TRBD1. The sequenced material came from PBMCs. The CDR3: CAISSGTGGNQPQHF. In DNA, the CDR3 is TGTGCCATCAGCAGTGGGACAGGGGGGAATCAGCCCCAGCATTTT.